This TCR beta chain appears in the sequencing data of a study of cytomegalovirus exposure and HLA in healthy donors. Study context: Unique TCR beta sequences numbering approximately 100 million came from 150 million to 200 million T cells in an earlier analysis. The study, taken as a whole, reports: An analysis done earlier found most TCR beta V segments productive about 90% or about 30% of the time. The authors listed 150 to 200 TCR beta chains as cytomegalovirus-associated. Later, an analysis showed that TCR beta chains associated with HLA were more clonally expanded than others that were equally common.

Concerning this clone: Its antigen remains unidentified. Relative to the germline gene, one junction end is altered; a read error may explain this.

Both 60 Vbeta primers and 13 Jbeta primers went into the PCR. The data were produced by immunoSEQ multiplex PCR, yet TCRdb's version contains in-frame clones alone and is incomplete. The profile shows approximately 130,000 clones, 75% to 85% of them singletons. CDR1 is SNHLY, CDR2 FYNNEI, per germline. The CDR3 totals 15 residues. The TCR comes from a woman aged 40-49 years in good health and CMV-seropositive. This sequence joins TRBV2 and TRBJ2-7, with 8 bases identical to TRBD1. The sequencing input was PBMCs. CDR3 amino acids: CASSDPRGRDLEQYF. The CDR3 bases are TGTGCCAGTAGTGATCCCAGGGGGCGCGATCTCGAGCAGTACTTC.